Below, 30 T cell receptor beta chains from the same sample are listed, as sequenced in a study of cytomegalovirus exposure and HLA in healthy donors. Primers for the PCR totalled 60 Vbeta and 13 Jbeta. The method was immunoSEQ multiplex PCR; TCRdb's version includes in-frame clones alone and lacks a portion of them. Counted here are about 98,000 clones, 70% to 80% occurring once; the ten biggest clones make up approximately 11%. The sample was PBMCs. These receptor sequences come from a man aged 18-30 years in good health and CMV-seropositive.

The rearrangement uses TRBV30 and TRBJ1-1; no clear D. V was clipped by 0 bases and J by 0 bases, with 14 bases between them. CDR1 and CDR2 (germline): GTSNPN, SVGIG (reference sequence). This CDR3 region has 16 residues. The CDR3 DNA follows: TGTGCCTGGAGTGTGATTACAGTTAAGATGAACACTGAAGCTTTCTTT. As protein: CAWSVITVKMNTEAFF.

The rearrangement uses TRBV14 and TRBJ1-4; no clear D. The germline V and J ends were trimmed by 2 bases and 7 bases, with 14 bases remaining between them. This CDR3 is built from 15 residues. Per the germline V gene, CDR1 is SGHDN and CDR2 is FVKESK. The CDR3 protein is CASSQLSQVGEKLFF. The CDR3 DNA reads TGTGCCAGCAGCCAATTATCGCAGGTCGGTGAAAAACTGTTTTTT.

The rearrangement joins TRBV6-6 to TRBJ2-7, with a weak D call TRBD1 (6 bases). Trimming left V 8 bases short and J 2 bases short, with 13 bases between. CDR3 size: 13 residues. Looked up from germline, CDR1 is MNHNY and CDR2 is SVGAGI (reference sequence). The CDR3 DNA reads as TGTGCCAGCCAACTTCGGACAGCCTACGAGCAGTACTTC. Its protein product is CASQLRTAYEQYF.

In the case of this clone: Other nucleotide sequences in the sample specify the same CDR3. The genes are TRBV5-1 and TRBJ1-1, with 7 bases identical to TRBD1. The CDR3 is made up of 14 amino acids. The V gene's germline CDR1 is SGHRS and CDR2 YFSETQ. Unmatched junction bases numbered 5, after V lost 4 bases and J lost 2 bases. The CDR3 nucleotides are TGCGCCAGCAGCCTGGGACAGCCTAACACTGAAGCTTTCTTT. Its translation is CASSLGQPNTEAFF.

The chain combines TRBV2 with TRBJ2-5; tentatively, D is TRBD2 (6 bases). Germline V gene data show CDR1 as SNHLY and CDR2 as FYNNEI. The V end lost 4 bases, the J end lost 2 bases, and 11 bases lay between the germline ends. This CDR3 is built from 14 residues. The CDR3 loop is CASSVSGGQETQYF. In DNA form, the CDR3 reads TGTGCCAGCAGTGTATCCGGGGGACAAGAGACCCAGTACTTC. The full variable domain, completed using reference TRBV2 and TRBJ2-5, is EPEVTQTPSHQVTQMGQEVILRCVPISNHLYFYWYRQILGQKVEFLVSFYNNEISEKSEIFDDQFSVERPDGSNFTLKIRSTKLEDSAMYFCASSVSGGQETQYFGPGTRLLVL.

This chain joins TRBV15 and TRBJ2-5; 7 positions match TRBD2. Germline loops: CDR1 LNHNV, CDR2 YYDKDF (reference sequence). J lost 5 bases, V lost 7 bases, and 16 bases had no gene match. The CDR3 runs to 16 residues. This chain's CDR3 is CATNGGRRGRRETQYF. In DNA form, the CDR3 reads TGTGCCACCAACGGGGGAAGGCGCGGGAGACGGGAGACCCAGTACTTC.

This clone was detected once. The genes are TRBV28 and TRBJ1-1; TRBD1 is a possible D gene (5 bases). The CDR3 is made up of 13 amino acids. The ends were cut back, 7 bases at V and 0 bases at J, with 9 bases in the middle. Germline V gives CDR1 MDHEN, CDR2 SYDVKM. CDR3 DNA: TGTGCCAGCACACGGGGGGTGAACACTGAAGCTTTCTTT. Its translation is CASTRGVNTEAFF. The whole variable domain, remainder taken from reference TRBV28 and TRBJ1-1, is DVKVTQSSRYLVKRTGEKVFLECVQDMDHENMFWYRQDPGLGLRLIYFSYDVKMKEKGDIPEGYSVSREKKERFSLILESASTNQTSMYLCASTRGVNTEAFFGQGTRLTVV.

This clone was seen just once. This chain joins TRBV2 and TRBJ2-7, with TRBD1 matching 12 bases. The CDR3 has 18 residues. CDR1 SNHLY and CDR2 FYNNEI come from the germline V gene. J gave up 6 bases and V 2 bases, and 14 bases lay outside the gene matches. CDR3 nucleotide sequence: TGTGCCAGCAGTGAAACGGCCGAGCGGGACAGGGGGCTCGGCGAGCAGTACTTC. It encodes CASSETAERDRGLGEQYF.

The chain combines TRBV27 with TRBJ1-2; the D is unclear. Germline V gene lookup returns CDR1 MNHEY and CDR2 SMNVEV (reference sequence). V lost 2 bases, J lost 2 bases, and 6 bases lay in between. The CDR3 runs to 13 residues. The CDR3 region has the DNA TGTGCCAGCAGTTTAACGGTGAACTATGGCTACACCTTC. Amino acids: CASSLTVNYGYTF.

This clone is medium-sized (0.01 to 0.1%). The CDR3 loop is CATGLADYNEQFF. The CDR3 DNA is TGTGCCACCGGACTAGCGGACTACAATGAGCAGTTCTTC. The chain carries TRBV15 and TRBJ2-1; 10 bases agree with TRBD2. V lost 8 bases, J lost 3 bases, and 1 base stayed unmatched. Germline CDR1 is LNHNV and CDR2 is YYDKDF (reference sequence). CDR3 length: 13 amino acids.

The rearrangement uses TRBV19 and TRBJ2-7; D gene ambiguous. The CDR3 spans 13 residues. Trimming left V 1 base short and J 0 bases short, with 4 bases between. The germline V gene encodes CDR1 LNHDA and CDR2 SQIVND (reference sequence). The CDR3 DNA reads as TGTGCCAGTAGTATAGCCAGCTCCTACGAGCAGTACTTC. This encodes CASSIASSYEQYF.

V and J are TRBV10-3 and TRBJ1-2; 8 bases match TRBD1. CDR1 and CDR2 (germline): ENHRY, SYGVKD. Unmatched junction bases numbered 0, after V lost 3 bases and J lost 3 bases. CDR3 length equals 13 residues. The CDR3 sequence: CAISEQGDYGYTF. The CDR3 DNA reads TGTGCCATCAGTGAACAGGGGGACTATGGCTACACCTTC.

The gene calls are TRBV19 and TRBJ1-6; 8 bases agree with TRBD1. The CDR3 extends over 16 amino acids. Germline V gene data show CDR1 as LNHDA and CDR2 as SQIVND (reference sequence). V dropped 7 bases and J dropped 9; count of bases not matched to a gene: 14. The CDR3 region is CASKGPPPGGGSPLHF. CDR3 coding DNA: TGTGCCAGTAAAGGACCCCCCCCAGGGGGCGGTTCACCCCTCCACTTT.

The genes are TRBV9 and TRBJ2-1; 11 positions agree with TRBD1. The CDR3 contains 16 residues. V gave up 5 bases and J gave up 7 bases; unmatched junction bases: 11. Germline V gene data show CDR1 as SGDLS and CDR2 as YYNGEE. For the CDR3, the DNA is TGTGCCAGCAGTTCACCGCCCGGGACAGGGGGAAATGAGCAGTTCTTC. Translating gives CASSSPPGTGGNEQFF.

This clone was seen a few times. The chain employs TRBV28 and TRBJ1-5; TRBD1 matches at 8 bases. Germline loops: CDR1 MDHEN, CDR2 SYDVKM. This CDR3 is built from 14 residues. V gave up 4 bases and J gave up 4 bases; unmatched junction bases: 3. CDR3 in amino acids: CASSSGGGNQPQHF. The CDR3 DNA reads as TGTGCCAGCAGTTCAGGGGGCGGTAATCAGCCCCAGCATTTT. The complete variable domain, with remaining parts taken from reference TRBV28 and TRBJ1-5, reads DVKVTQSSRYLVKRTGEKVFLECVQDMDHENMFWYRQDPGLGLRLIYFSYDVKMKEKGDIPEGYSVSREKKERFSLILESASTNQTSMYLCASSSGGGNQPQHFGDGTRLSIL.

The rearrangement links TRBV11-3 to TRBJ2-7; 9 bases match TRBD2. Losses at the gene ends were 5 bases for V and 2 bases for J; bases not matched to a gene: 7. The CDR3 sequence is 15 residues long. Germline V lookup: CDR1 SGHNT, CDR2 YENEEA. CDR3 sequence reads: CASSPRGGKTYEQYF. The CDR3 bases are TGTGCCAGCAGCCCGCGGGGGGGGAAAACCTACGAGCAGTACTTC.

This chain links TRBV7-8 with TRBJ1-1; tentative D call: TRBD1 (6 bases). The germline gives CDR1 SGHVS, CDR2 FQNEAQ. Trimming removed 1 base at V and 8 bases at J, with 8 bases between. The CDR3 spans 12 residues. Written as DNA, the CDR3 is TGTGCCAGCAGCTTAGGTGGGGGCGAAGCTTTCTTT. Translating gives CASSLGGGEAFF.

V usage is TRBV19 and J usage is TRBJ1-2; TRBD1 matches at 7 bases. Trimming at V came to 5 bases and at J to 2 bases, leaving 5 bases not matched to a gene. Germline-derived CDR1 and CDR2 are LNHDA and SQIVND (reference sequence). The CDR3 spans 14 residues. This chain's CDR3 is CASSPTGANYGYTF. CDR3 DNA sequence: TGTGCCAGTAGTCCAACAGGGGCGAACTATGGCTACACCTTC.

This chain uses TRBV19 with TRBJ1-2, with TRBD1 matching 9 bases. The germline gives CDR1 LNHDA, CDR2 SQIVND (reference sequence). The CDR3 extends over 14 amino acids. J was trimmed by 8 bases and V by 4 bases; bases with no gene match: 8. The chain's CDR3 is CASSTGTGSGGYTF. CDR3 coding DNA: TGTGCCAGTAGTACCGGGACAGGGTCGGGCGGCTACACCTTC.

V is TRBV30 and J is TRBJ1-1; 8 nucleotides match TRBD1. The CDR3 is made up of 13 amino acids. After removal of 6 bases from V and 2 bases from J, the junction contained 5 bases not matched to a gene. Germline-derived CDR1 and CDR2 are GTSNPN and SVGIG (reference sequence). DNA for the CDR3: TGTGCCTGTGAGGGACAGGCAAACACTGAAGCTTTCTTT. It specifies CACEGQANTEAFF.

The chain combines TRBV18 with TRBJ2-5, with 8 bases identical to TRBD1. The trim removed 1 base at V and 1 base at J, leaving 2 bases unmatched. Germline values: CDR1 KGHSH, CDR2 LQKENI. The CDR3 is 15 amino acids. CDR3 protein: CASSPRTGLQETQYF. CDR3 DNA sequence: TGTGCCAGCTCACCACGGACAGGGCTCCAAGAGACCCAGTACTTC.

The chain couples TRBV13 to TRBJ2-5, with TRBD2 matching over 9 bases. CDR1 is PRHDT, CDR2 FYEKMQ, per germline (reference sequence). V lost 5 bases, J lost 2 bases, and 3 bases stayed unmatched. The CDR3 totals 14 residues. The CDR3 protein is CASSQSGGQETQYF. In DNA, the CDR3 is TGTGCCAGCAGCCAAAGCGGGGGGCAAGAGACCCAGTACTTC.

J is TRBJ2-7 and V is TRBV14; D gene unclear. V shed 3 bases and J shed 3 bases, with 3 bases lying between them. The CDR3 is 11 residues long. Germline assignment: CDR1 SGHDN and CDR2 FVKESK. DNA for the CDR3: TGTGCCAGCAGCCACAACTACGAGCAGTACTTC. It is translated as CASSHNYEQYF. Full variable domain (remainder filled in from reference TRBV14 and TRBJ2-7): EAGVTQFPSHSVIEKGQTVTLRCDPISGHDNLYWYRRVMGKEIKFLLHFVKESKQDESGMPNNRFLAERTGGTYSTLKVQPAELEDSGVYFCASSHNYEQYFGPGTRLTVT.

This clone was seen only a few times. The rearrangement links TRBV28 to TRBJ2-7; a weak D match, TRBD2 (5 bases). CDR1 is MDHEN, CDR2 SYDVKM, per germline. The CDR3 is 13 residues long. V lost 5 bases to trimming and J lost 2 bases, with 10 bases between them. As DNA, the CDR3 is TGTGCCAGCAGTCTCGGGGTCGCCTACGAGCAGTACTTC. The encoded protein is CASSLGVAYEQYF.

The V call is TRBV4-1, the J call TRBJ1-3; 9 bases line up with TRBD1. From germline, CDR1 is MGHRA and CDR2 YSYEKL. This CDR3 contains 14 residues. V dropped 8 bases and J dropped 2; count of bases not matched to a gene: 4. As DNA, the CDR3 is TGCGCCAGCGGGACAGGGATTGCTGGAAACACCATATATTTT. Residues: CASGTGIAGNTIYF.

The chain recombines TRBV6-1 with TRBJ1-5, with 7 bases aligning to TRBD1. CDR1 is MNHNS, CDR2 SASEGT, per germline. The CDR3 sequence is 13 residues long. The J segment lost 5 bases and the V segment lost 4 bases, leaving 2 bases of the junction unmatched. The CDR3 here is CASSVGTDQPQHF. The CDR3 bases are TGTGCCAGCAGTGTCGGGACAGATCAGCCCCAGCATTTT.

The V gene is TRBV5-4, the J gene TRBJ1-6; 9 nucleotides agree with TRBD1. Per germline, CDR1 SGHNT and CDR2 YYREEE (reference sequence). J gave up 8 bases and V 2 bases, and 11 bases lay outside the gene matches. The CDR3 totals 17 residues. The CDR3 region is CASSFWDRVVRDSPLHF. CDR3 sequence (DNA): TGTGCCAGCAGCTTTTGGGACAGGGTGGTGCGGGATTCACCCCTCCACTTT.

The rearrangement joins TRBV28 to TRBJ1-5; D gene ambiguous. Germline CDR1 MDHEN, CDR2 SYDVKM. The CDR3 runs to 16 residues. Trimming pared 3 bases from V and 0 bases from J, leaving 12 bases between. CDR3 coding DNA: TGTGCCAGCAGTTTTGAAGAGAACCATAGCAATCAGCCCCAGCATTTT. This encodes CASSFEENHSNQPQHF.

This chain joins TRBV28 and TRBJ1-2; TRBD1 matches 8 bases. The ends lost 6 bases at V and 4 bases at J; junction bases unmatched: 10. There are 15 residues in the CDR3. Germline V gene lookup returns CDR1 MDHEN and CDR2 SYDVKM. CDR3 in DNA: TGTGCCAGCAGCCGGACCTTGACAGGGGCCTATGGCTACACCTTC. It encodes CASSRTLTGAYGYTF.

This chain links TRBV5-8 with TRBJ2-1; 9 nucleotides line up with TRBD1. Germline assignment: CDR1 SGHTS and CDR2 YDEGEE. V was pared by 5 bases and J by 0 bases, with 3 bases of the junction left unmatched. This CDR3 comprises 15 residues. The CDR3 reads CASSSTGGSYNEQFF. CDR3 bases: TGTGCCAGCAGTTCGACAGGGGGCTCCTACAATGAGCAGTTCTTC.